The sequence of this T cell receptor (beta chain) was determined in a study of blood T cell repertoires in COVID-19. This CDR3 has 16 residues. CDR1 and CDR2 (germline): SNHLY, FYNNEI. The V and J ends lost 4 bases and 4 bases, in that order; junction bases with no gene match: 11. The repertoire was sequenced with immunoSEQ multiplex PCR; TCRdb's copy has only in-frame clones and lacks some. The sample contains 200,000 to 300,000 clones, just under 85% of which appear only once. This clone was recorded once. Sequenced sample: peripheral blood. The rearrangement uses TRBV2 and TRBJ1-2, with 8 bases fitting TRBD1. The receptor's source is a woman older than 75 with acute or convalescent COVID-19. The CDR3 sequence is CASSGEGRGLGYGYTF. The CDR3, as DNA: TGTGCCAGCAGTGGGGAGGGCAGGGGGCTCGGCTATGGCTACACCTTC.